The TCR beta chain described here comes from a study of vaccination effects on CD4 cells after COVID-19. About the study: The post-vaccine samples were taken, at the median, 72 days after the second dose.

TCRdb keeps only in-frame clones here, not all; method: immunoSEQ multiplex PCR. Among more than 20,000 clones, over 60% were seen once, and the ten largest hold around 6.5%. Study results and limitations: Substantial clonal contraction characterized both infection- and vaccine-induced clones late after vaccination.

The germline V gene has CDR1 MNHEY and CDR2 SVGAGI. The CDR3 contains 14 residues. The ends lost 6 bases at V and 4 bases at J; junction bases unmatched: 7. Antigen-specific CD4+ T cells were expanded (with viral peptide pools) by the ViraFEST assay ahead of sequencing. Following culture for about ten days, CD4+ T cells were isolated. The vaccine given was either BNT162b2 or mRNA-1273, in two doses. Supplemented with approximately 10 IU/ml IL-2 and approximately 10 ug/ml peptides, two million PBMC per well were kept in culture. Cultures got half-medium changes with IL-2 on days 3 and 7. Notes on this clone: As yet, its antigen is unknown.

V and J are TRBV6-5 and TRBJ2-5, with 8 bases aligning to TRBD1. This receptor was identified in a human donor who received a COVID-19 vaccine. Some clones in this sample may be carry-over from other donors' samples. The specimen was CD4+ T cells from PBMCs cultured with SARS-CoV-2 spike peptides, collected after COVID-19 vaccination. The CDR3 region is CASRGTGGRETQYF. CDR3 DNA: TGTGCCAGCAGAGGGACAGGTGGACGAGAGACCCAGTACTTC.